This entry is about one TCR beta chain. The antigen remains unidentified. The CDR3 extends over 13 amino acids. The ends were cut back, 3 bases at V and 0 bases at J, with 5 bases in the middle. CDR1 DFQATT and CDR2 SNEGSKA come from the germline V gene (reference sequence). Next came a second PCR, run for about 6 to 12 cycles, which used a sample-barcoded 5' primer along with a J-beta primer mix. CDR3-containing paired-end reads numbered at least 2.5 million in each sample. TCRdb independently ran MiXCR on the 5' RACE reads; one entry per CDR3 protein. The table lists 1.5 million to 2 million distinct CDR3 sequences, 28% of them singletons, with more than 6% in the top ten. The data were taken from a study of blood T cells in healthy people across ages. Regarding the study as a whole: The study lacked donor CMV status, which possibly confounded expanded clonotype changes.

The sample consisted of blood. This chain connects TRBV20-1 to TRBJ2-2; no clear D. This clonotype was obtained from a woman between 25 and 40 years old in good health. CDR3 protein: CSARGTNTGELFF. The DNA for the CDR3 is TGCAGTGCTAGGGGCACGAACACCGGGGAGCTGTTTTTT.